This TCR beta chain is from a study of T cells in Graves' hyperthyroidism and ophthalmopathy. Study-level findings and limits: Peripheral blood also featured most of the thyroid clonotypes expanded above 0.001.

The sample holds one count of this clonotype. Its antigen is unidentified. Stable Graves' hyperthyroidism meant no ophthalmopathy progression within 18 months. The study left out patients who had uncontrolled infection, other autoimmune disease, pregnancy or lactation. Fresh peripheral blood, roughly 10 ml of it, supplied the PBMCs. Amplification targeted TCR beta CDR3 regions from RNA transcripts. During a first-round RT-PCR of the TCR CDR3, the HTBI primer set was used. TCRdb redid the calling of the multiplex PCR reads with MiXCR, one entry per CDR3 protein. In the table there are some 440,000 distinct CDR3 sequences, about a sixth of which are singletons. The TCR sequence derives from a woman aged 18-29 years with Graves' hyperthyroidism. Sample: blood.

The CDR3 here is CASSQKTGGKEQFF. The CDR3 DNA is TGTGCCAGCAGCCAGAAGACAGGGGGCAAGGAGCAGTTCTTC. The rearrangement links TRBV3-1 to TRBJ2-1; 10 bases are a match to TRBD1. After removal of 3 bases from V and 10 bases from J, the junction contained 6 bases not matched to a gene. CDR1 is LGHDT and CDR2 is YNNKEL in the germline V gene (reference sequence). This CDR3 spans 14 amino acids.